The 18 T cell receptor beta chains listed next were all sequenced from one sample in a study of shared clonotypes between healthy human individuals. The data were produced by immunoSEQ multiplex PCR, yet TCRdb's version contains in-frame clones alone and is incomplete. The sample shows 950,000 to 1,300,000 clones, about 70% of them seen only once. Sequenced sample: memory CD4+ T cells sorted from blood. Subset noted: CD45RA-negative fraction. Source of these receptors: a man aged 18 to 30 in good health.

The chain couples TRBV7-2 to TRBJ1-5, with D possibly being TRBD1 (5 bases). V lost 4 bases, J lost 2 bases, and 12 bases lay in between. The germline V gene has CDR1 SGHTA and CDR2 FQGNSA. The CDR3 is 15 residues long. The CDR3 protein is CASSSQGQGNQPQHF. As DNA, the CDR3 is TGTGCCAGCAGCTCCCAGGGTCAGGGCAATCAGCCCCAGCATTTT.

The J gene is TRBJ2-4, the V gene TRBV5-1; D possibly corresponds to TRBD2 (6 bases). The CDR3 has 13 residues. CDR1 and CDR2 (germline): SGHRS, YFSETQ. Trimming stripped 0 bases from V and 8 bases from J, with 9 bases between. CDR3 sequence (DNA): TGCGCCAGCAGCTTGGGTGGGGAGGACATTCAGTACTTC. It yields the protein CASSLGGEDIQYF.

The chain carries TRBV13 and TRBJ1-4; 10 positions agree with TRBD1. The CDR3 is 15 residues long. Germline CDR1 is PRHDT and CDR2 is FYEKMQ (reference sequence). J was trimmed by 8 bases and V by 5 bases; bases with no gene match: 8. The CDR3 nucleotides are TGTGCCAGCAGCATCCTTGGACAGGGGGAGGAAAAACTGTTTTTT. Residues: CASSILGQGEEKLFF.

The chain combines TRBV28 with TRBJ2-2; unclear D gene. The CDR3 runs to 12 residues. Germline V lookup: CDR1 MDHEN, CDR2 SYDVKM. V lost 6 bases, J lost 5 bases, and 7 bases lay in between. The CDR3 DNA follows: TGTGCCAGCAGAGAAGGGACCGGGGAGCTGTTTTTT. Translated: CASREGTGELFF.

The chain couples TRBV5-1 to TRBJ1-2; 7 nucleotides agree with TRBD1. This CDR3 contains 16 residues. Trimming took 0 bases from V and 3 from J; bases not matched to a gene: 8. Per germline, CDR1 SGHRS and CDR2 YFSETQ. The CDR3 loop reads CASSLAGLTGHYGYTF. The CDR3 bases are TGCGCCAGCAGCTTGGCGGGCCTGACAGGGCACTATGGCTACACCTTC. Variable domain in full (rest from reference TRBV5-1 and TRBJ1-2): KAGVTQTPRYLIKTRGQQVTLSCSPISGHRSVSWYQQTPGQGLQFLFEYFSETQRNKGNFPGRFSGRQFSNSRSEMNVSTLELGDSALYLCASSLAGLTGHYGYTFGSGTRLTVV.

This clone was seen more than once but under ten times. This chain uses TRBV30 with TRBJ1-1; D is uncertain. There are 11 residues in the CDR3. The V gene's germline CDR1 is GTSNPN and CDR2 SVGIG (reference sequence). V dropped 5 bases and J dropped 1 base, with 5 bases sitting between them. The CDR3: CAWLGNTEAFF. The CDR3 coding sequence is TGTGCCTGGTTAGGGAACACTGAAGCTTTCTTT.

This chain links TRBV5-4 with TRBJ2-5; 9 positions match TRBD2. There are 15 residues in the CDR3. The ends lost 3 bases at V and 5 bases at J; junction bases unmatched: 8. Germline CDR1 is SGHNT and CDR2 is YYREEE (reference sequence). In DNA form, the CDR3 reads TGTGCCAGCAGCTCGATAGCGGGAGTCGGGGAGACCCAGTACTTC. This encodes CASSSIAGVGETQYF.

The chain has TRBV19 and TRBJ2-1; 10 bases are a match to TRBD2. J was trimmed by 8 bases and V by 7 bases; bases with no gene match: 5. The CDR3 covers 13 residues. Germline V gives CDR1 LNHDA, CDR2 SQIVND (reference sequence). DNA for the CDR3: TGTGCCAGTAAGCGGGGGGGCAGAGATGAGCAGTTCTTC. Its protein is CASKRGGRDEQFF.

This clone was found many times. The J gene is TRBJ1-6, the V gene TRBV19; D is uncertain. The V and J ends lost 3 bases and 7 bases respectively, with 10 bases between them. CDR3 size: 14 residues. CDR1 is LNHDA and CDR2 is SQIVND in the germline V gene (reference sequence). CDR3 sequence: CASSILDLNSPLHF. The CDR3 DNA sequence: TGTGCCAGTAGTATTTTGGATCTGAATTCACCCCTCCACTTT.

J is TRBJ2-3 and V is TRBV6-5, with TRBD2 as a possible D gene (5 bases). Germline V lookup: CDR1 MNHEY, CDR2 SVGAGI. Trimming removed 8 bases from V and 4 bases from J, with 13 bases in between. The CDR3 runs to 13 residues. CDR3 coding DNA: TGTGCCAGCGCCCTACTAGGATCAGATACGCAGTATTTT. Its translation is CASALLGSDTQYF.

As concerns this clone: Different DNA sequences within this sample yield the same CDR3. The V gene is TRBV27, the J gene TRBJ1-1; 9 nucleotides agree with TRBD1. The germline gives CDR1 MNHEY, CDR2 SMNVEV (reference sequence). This CDR3 region has 14 residues. V shed 4 bases, J shed 4 bases, and the junction held 4 bases outside the gene matches. Written as DNA, the CDR3 is TGTGCCAGCAGTTCAGGACAGGGGAGCACTGAAGCTTTCTTT. Encoded protein: CASSSGQGSTEAFF.

The V gene is TRBV9, the J gene TRBJ2-5; 9 bases match TRBD2. The V gene end was trimmed by 2 bases and the J gene end by 2 bases; junction bases not matched to a gene: 7. The germline V gene has CDR1 SGDLS and CDR2 YYNGEE. The CDR3 length is 16 residues. The CDR3 bases are TGTGCCAGCAGCGTTAGTAGCGGGGGCACGCAAGAGACCCAGTACTTC. Translation: CASSVSSGGTQETQYF.

The chain couples TRBV5-1 to TRBJ2-1, with D perhaps being TRBD1 or TRBD2 (5 bases each). The germline V and J ends were trimmed by 4 bases and 8 bases, with 19 bases remaining between them. Germline CDR1 reads SGHRS; CDR2 reads YFSETQ. The CDR3 length is 15 residues. This CDR3 is CASSPRGQGFHEQFF. The DNA for the CDR3 is TGCGCCAGCAGCCCCCGAGGGCAGGGTTTTCATGAGCAGTTCTTC.

The chain joins TRBV19 to TRBJ1-1, with D uncertain. The germline CDR1 and CDR2 sequences are LNHDA and SQIVND (reference sequence). The CDR3 is 14 amino acids. With 1 base removed from V and 7 bases from J, the gap between germline ends came to 13 bases. CDR3 bases: TGTGCCAGTAGTATAGGTCCCACATCGGGTGAAGCTTTCTTT. Protein sequence: CASSIGPTSGEAFF.

The rearrangement joins TRBV9 to TRBJ2-3; no clear D gene. The CDR3 covers 11 residues. Germline values: CDR1 SGDLS, CDR2 YYNGEE. Trimming took off 4 bases at V and 5 bases at J, with 5 bases between the two ends. CDR3 in amino acids: CASSKKDTQYF. The CDR3 region has the DNA TGTGCCAGCAGCAAGAAAGATACGCAGTATTTT.

V and J are TRBV4-1 and TRBJ1-5; D might be TRBD1 (5 bases). V was shortened by 1 base and J by 6 bases, with 10 bases between the two germline ends. This CDR3 contains 14 residues. CDR1 and CDR2 from the germline V gene are MGHRA and YSYEKL. The CDR3 loop is CASSQVNGGQPQHF. CDR3 DNA: TGCGCCAGCAGCCAAGTAAATGGGGGTCAGCCCCAGCATTTT.

The chain recombines TRBV25-1 with TRBJ2-1; possible D gene TRBD2, 7 bases. The V end was cut by 7 bases, the J end by 7 bases, with 20 bases between. Germline-derived CDR1 and CDR2 are MGHDK and SYGVNS. The CDR3 covers 15 residues. CDR3: CASKSAGALSNEQFF. CDR3 nucleotides: TGTGCCAGCAAATCCGCGGGGGCCCTTAGTAATGAGCAGTTCTTC.

As regards this clone: Additional DNA sequences in this sample encode the identical CDR3. The chain combines TRBV7-2 with TRBJ2-3; D not certain. This CDR3 contains 12 residues. The V and J ends lost 2 bases and 2 bases respectively, with 2 bases between them. Germline loops: CDR1 SGHTA, CDR2 FQGNSA. CDR3 nucleotide sequence: TGTGCCAGCAGCTTACTCACAGATACGCAGTATTTT. Translated: CASSLLTDTQYF.